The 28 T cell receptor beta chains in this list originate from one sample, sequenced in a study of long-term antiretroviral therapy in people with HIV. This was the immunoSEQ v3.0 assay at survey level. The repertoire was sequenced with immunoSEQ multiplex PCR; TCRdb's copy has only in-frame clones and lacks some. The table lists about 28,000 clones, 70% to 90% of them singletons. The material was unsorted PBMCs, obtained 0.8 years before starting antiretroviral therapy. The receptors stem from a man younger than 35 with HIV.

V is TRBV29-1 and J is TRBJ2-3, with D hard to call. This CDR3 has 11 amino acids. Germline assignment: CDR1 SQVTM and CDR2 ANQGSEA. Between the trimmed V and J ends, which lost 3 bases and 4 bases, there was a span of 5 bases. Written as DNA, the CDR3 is TGCAGCGTTGACAGGTCAGATACGCAGTATTTT. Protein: CSVDRSDTQYF.

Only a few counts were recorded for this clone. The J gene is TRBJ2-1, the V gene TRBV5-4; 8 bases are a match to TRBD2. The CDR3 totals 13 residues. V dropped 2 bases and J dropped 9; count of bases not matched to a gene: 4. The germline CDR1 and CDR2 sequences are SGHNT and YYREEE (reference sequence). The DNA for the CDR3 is TGTGCCAGCAGCTTCGAAGCGGGAGCTGAGCAGTTCTTC. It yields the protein CASSFEAGAEQFF.

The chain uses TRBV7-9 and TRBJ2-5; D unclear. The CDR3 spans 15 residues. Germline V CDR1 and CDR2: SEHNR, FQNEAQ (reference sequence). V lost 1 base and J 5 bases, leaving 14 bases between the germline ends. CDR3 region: CASSLEPGVRETQYF. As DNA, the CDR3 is TGTGCCAGCAGCTTAGAGCCAGGAGTTAGGGAGACCCAGTACTTC.

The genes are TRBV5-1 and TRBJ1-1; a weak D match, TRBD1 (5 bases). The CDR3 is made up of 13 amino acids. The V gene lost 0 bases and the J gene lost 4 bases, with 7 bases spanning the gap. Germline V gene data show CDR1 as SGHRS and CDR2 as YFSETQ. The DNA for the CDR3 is TGCGCCAGCAGCTTGGAGGGGACCACTGAAGCTTTCTTT. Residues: CASSLEGTTEAFF.

CDR3 in amino acids: CATSRGASKDEQFF. The CDR3 nucleotides read TGTGCCACCAGCAGAGGGGCCTCCAAGGATGAGCAGTTCTTC. V is TRBV15 and J is TRBJ2-1; D is unresolved. From germline, CDR1 is LNHNV and CDR2 YYDKDF (reference sequence). Trimming left V 1 base short and J 8 bases short, with 12 bases between. The CDR3 is 14 amino acids. Full variable domain (remainder filled in from reference TRBV15 and TRBJ2-1): DAMVIQNPRYQVTQFGKPVTLSCSQTLNHNVMYWYQQKSSQAPKLLFHYYDKDFNNEADTPDNFQSRRPNTSFCFLDIRSPGLGDTAMYLCATSRGASKDEQFFGPGTRLTVL.

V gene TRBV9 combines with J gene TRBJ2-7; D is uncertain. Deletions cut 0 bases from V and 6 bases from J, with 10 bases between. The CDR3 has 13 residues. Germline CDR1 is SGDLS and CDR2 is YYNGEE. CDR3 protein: CASSVVGMGEQYF. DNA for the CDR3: TGTGCCAGCAGCGTAGTTGGTATGGGCGAGCAGTACTTC.

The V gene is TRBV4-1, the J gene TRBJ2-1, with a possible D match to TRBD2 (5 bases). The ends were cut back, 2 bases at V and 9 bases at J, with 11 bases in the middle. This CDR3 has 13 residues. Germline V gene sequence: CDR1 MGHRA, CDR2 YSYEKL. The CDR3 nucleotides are TGCGCCAGCAGCCAAACCGGACTCGGTGAGCAGTTCTTC. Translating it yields CASSQTGLGEQFF.

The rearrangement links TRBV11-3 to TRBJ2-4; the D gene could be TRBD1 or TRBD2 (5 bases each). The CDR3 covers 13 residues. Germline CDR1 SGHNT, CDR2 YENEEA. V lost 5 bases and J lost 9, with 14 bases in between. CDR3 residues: CASSLRAGVIQYF. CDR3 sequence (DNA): TGTGCCAGCAGCCTCAGGGCCGGGGTCATTCAGTACTTC.

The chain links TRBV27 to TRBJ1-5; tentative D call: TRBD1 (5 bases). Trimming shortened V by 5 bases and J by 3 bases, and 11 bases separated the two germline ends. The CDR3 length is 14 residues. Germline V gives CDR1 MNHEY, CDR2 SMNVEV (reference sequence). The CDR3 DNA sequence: TGTGCCAGCAGTGGGGGGGGTTACAATCAGCCCCAGCATTTT. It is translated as CASSGGGYNQPQHF.

The CDR3 sequence is CASTLADQETQYF. The DNA of the CDR3 is TGTGCCAGCACTTTAGCGGACCAAGAGACCCAGTACTTC. The genes are TRBV6-6 and TRBJ2-5; a weak D match, TRBD2 (6 bases). This CDR3 has 13 residues. The germline V gene has CDR1 MNHNY and CDR2 SVGAGI (reference sequence). V was pared by 7 bases and J by 0 bases, with 9 bases between.

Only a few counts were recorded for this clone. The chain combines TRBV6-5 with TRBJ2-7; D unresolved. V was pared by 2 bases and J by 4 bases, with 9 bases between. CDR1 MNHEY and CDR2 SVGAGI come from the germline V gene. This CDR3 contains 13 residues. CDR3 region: CASSYDRSYEQYF. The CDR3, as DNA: TGTGCCAGCAGTTACGACCGGTCATACGAGCAGTACTTC.

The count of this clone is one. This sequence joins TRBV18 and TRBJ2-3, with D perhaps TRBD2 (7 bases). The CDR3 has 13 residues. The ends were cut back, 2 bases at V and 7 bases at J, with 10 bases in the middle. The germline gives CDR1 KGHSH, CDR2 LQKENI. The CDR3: CASSPGGANTQYF. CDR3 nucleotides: TGTGCCAGCTCACCAGGGGGGGCGAATACGCAGTATTTT.

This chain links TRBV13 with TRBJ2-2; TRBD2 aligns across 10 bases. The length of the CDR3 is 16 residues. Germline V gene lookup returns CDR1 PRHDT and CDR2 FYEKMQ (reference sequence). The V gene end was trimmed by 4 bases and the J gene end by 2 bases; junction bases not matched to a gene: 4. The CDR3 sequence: CASSSWTSGNTGELFF. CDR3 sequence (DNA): TGTGCCAGCAGCTCTTGGACTAGCGGTAACACCGGGGAGCTGTTTTTT.

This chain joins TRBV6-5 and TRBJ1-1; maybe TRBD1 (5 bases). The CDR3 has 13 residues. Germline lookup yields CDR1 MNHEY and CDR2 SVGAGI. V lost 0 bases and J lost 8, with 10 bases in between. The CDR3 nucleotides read TGTGCCAGCAGTTACTCCTATGGGGGGGAAGCTTTCTTT. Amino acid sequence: CASSYSYGGEAFF.

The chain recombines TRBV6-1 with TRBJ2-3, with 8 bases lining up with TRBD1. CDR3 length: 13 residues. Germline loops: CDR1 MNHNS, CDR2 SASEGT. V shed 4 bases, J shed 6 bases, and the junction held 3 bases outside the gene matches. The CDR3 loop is CASSGTGRDTQYF. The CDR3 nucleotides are TGTGCCAGCAGTGGGACAGGGAGGGATACGCAGTATTTT.

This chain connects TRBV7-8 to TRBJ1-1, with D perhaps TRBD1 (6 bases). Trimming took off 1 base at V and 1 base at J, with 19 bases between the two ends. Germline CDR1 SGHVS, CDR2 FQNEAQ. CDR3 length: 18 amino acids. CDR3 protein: CASSLEMGTTFWNTEAFF. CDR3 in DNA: TGTGCCAGCAGCTTAGAGATGGGGACAACCTTTTGGAACACTGAAGCTTTCTTT.

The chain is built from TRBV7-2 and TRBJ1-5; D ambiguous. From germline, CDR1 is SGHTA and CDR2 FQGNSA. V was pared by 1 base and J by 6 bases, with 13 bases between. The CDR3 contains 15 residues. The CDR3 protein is CASSLVPIRSQPQHF. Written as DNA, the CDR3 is TGTGCCAGCAGCTTAGTCCCTATTCGGAGTCAGCCCCAGCATTTT.

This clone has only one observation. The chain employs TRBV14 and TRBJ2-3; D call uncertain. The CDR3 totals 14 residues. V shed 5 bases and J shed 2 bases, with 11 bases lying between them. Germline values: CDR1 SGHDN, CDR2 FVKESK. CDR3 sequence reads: CASSFKQLTDTQYF. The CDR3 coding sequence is TGTGCCAGCAGCTTTAAACAGCTCACAGATACGCAGTATTTT.

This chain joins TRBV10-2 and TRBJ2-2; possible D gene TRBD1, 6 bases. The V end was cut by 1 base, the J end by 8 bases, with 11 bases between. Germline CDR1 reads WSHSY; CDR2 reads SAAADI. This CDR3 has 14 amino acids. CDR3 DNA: TGCGCCAGCAGTGAGTTTGTCGGGACAGGGGAGCTGTTTTTT. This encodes CASSEFVGTGELFF.

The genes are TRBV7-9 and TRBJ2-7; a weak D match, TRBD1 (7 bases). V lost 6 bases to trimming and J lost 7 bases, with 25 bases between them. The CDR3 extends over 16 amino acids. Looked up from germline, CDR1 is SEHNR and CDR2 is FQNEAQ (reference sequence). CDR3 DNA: TGTGCCAGCAGTCCCCCGTACCGACAGGGAGGAGGGGAGCAGTACTTC. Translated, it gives CASSPPYRQGGGEQYF.

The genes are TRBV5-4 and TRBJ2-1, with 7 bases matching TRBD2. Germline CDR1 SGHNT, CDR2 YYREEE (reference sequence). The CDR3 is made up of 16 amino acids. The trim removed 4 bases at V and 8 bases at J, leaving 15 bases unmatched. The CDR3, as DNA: TGTGCCAGCAGCCTGGGTTCGGGAGGACCTTTCGATGAGCAGTTCTTC. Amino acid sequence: CASSLGSGGPFDEQFF.

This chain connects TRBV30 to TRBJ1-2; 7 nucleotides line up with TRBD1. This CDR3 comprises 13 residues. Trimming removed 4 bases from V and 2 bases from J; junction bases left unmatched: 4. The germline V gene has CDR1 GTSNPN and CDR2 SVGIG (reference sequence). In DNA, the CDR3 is TGTGCCTGGAACCCGACAGGGAACTATGGCTACACCTTC. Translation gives CAWNPTGNYGYTF.

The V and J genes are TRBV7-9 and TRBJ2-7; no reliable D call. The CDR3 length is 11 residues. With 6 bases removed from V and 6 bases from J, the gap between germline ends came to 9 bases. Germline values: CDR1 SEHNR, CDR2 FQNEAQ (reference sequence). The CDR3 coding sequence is TGTGCCAGCAGTAGGACCACCGAGCAGTACTTC. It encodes CASSRTTEQYF.

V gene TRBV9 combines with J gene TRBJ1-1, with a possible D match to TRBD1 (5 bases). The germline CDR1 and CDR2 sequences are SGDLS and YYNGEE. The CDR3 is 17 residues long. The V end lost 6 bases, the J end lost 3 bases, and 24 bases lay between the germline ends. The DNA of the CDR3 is TGTGCCAGCACCGGAAATCCCCGTAGGGGTTTTGACACTGAAGCTTTCTTT. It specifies CASTGNPRRGFDTEAFF. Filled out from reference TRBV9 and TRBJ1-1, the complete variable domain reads DSGVTQTPKHLITATGQRVTLRCSPRSGDLSVYWYQQSLDQGLQFLIQYYNGEERAKGNILERFSAQQFPDLHSELNLSSLELGDSALYFCASTGNPRRGFDTEAFFGQGTRLTVV.

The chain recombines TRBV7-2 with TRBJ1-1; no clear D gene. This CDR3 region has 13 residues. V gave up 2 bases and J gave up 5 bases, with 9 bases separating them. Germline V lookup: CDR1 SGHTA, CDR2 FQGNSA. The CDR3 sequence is CASSLTDGTEAFF. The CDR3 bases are TGTGCCAGCAGCTTAACCGATGGGACTGAAGCTTTCTTT. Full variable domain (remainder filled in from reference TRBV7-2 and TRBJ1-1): GAGVSQSPSNKVTEKGKDVELRCDPISGHTALYWYRQSLGQGLEFLIYFQGNSAPDKSGLPSDRFSAERTGGSVSTLTIQRTQQEDSAVYLCASSLTDGTEAFFGQGTRLTVV.

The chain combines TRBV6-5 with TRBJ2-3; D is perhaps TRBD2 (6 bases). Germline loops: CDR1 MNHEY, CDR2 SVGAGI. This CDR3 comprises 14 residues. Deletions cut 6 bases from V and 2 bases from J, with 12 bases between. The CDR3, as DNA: TGTGCCAGCAGGCGGGGACCGAACACAGATACGCAGTATTTT. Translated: CASRRGPNTDTQYF.

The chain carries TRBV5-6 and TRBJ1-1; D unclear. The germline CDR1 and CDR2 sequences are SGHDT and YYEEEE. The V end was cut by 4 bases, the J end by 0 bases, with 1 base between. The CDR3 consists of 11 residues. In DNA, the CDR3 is TGTGCCAGCAGCATGAACACTGAAGCTTTCTTT. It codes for CASSMNTEAFF.

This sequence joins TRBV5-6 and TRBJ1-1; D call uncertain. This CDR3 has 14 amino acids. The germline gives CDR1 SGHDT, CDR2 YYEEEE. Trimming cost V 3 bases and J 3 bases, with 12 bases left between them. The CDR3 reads CASSSEGSDTEAFF. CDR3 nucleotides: TGTGCCAGCAGCTCTGAGGGTTCGGACACTGAAGCTTTCTTT.